This T cell receptor beta chain was identified during a study of neurological immune-mediated disorders. TCRdb re-analysed the 5' RACE reads in MiXCR, keeping a single row per CDR3 protein. The sample lists around 49,000 distinct CDR3 sequences; less than 12% were seen once. This clonotype has a count of ten or more. The CDR3 length is 16 residues. Trimming took 5 bases from V and 0 from J, leaving 14 bases between them. The time point was: longitudinal time-point 1 (baseline). Blood bank volunteers in Maryland, USA, served as healthy controls. Unsorted libraries were generated from 2 million PBMCs held at -80 degrees C.

Source material: PBMCs. The sequence derives from a woman between 40 and 55 years old in good health. The V gene is TRBV12-3 or TRBV12-4, the J gene TRBJ2-1; D unclear. CDR3 residues: CASSPWPRGSYNEQFF. CDR3 nucleotide sequence: TGTGCCAGCAGTCCTTGGCCCCGCGGCTCCTACAATGAGCAGTTCTTC.